This T cell receptor (beta chain) was found in a study of T cell changes during pregnancy in multiple sclerosis. Profiling relied on immunoSEQ multiplex PCR, and the TCRdb table lists in-frame clones only, not all of them. Among tens of thousands of clones listed, about 89% were seen once. Germline CDR1 MNHEY, CDR2 SMNVEV (reference sequence). Unmatched junction bases numbered 1, after V lost 3 bases and J lost 1 base. This CDR3 spans 14 amino acids. This chain uses TRBV27 with TRBJ1-1; 8 bases line up with TRBD1. This receptor was identified in a female donor in good health, serving as a control in a pregnancy study. Some clones in this sample may be carry-over from other donors' samples. Sample: PBMCs, taken in the first trimester of pregnancy. DNA for the CDR3: TGTGCCAGCAGTTTCGACAGGGGGAACACTGAAGCTTTCTTT. Protein sequence: CASSFDRGNTEAFF.